This T cell receptor (beta chain) emerged from a study of OX40 agonist ivuxolimab in advanced cancers. Trimming stripped 0 bases from V and 0 bases from J, with 9 bases between. There are 15 residues in the CDR3. Looked up from germline, CDR1 is SGDLS and CDR2 is YYNGEE. Clones were sequenced by immunoSEQ multiplex PCR, and TCRdb holds only the in-frame ones, with some missing. This table has about 50,000 clones, approximately 86% appearing once. The gene calls are TRBV9 and TRBJ1-2; D is unclear. Sequencing was performed on CD4+ or CD8+ T cells sorted from blood, taken in a trial of the OX40 agonist ivuxolimab. The clonotype originates from an adult with an advanced solid tumor such as melanoma, head and neck, liver or kidney cancer. CDR3 residues: CASSVDPSANYGYTF. The CDR3 coding sequence is TGTGCCAGCAGCGTAGACCCTAGCGCTAACTATGGCTACACCTTC.